These 2 T cell receptor beta chains came from one sample sequenced in a study of blood T cell repertoires in COVID-19. TCRdb's copy holds only in-frame clones and misses some; the assay was immunoSEQ multiplex PCR. The repertoire holds about 46,000 clones, with 86% as singletons. Material for sequencing was peripheral blood. These receptors all come from a man in his fifties or sixties with active or convalescent COVID-19.

This chain connects TRBV5-4 to TRBJ2-5, with 14 bases fitting TRBD2. Losses at the gene ends were 4 bases for V and 5 bases for J; bases not matched to a gene: 4. The CDR3 consists of 15 residues. Germline assignment: CDR1 SGHNT and CDR2 YYREEE (reference sequence). CDR3 DNA sequence: TGTGCCAGCAGCGCGGGACTAGCGGGGGAGGAGACCCAGTACTTC. Its protein is CASSAGLAGEETQYF.

This chain uses TRBV3-1 (or the pseudogene TRBV3-2) with TRBJ2-1, with 8 bases fitting TRBD2. Trimming removed 4 bases from V and 2 bases from J; junction bases left unmatched: 4. Germline values: CDR1 LGHDT, CDR2 YNNKEL (reference sequence). This CDR3 has 15 residues. This chain's CDR3 is CASSPGGATYNEQFF. The CDR3 DNA reads TGTGCCAGCAGCCCCGGGGGGGCAACCTACAATGAGCAGTTCTTC.